The 24 T cell receptor beta chains below all came from one sample that was sequenced in a study of lymphopenia after photon versus proton radiotherapy. Using immunoSEQ multiplex PCR, the repertoire was profiled, and TCRdb retains in-frame clones only, with some absent. The sample shows about 35,000 clones, roughly nine tenths of them seen only once. Source: peripheral blood, taken from a patient treated with photon-based radiotherapy. These receptors were collected from a man between 60 and 75 years old with cholangiocarcinoma.

The CDR3 DNA reads TGCGCCAGCAGCCTCGGACTAGCGGGGGCCCAAGAGACCCAGTACTTC. It yields the protein CASSLGLAGAQETQYF. V and J are TRBV5-1 and TRBJ2-5; 13 bases are shared with TRBD2. The CDR3 has 16 amino acids. With 4 bases clipped from V and 1 base from J, the junction kept 4 bases outside the gene matches. Germline CDR1 reads SGHRS; CDR2 reads YFSETQ. Full variable domain (remainder filled in from reference TRBV5-1 and TRBJ2-5): KAGVTQTPRYLIKTRGQQVTLSCSPISGHRSVSWYQQTPGQGLQFLFEYFSETQRNKGNFPGRFSGRQFSNSRSEMNVSTLELGDSALYLCASSLGLAGAQETQYFGPGTRLLVL.

V gene TRBV7-2 combines with J gene TRBJ1-1, with 9 bases aligning to TRBD1. Germline V gene sequence: CDR1 SGHTA, CDR2 FQGNSA. This CDR3 has 14 amino acids. The V segment lost 3 bases and the J segment 4 bases; nucleotides outside the gene matches: 3. CDR3 loop: CASSFQTGGTEAFF. CDR3 in DNA: TGTGCCAGCAGCTTCCAGACAGGGGGCACTGAAGCTTTCTTT.

The rearrangement joins TRBV18 to TRBJ1-1; D possibly corresponds to TRBD1 (6 bases). In germline, CDR1 is KGHSH, CDR2 LQKENI. V was clipped by 5 bases and J by 2 bases, with 15 bases between them. The CDR3 is made up of 15 amino acids. The CDR3 region has the DNA TGTGCCAGCTCAATTGGGGGGGCTGAAAACACTGAAGCTTTCTTT. This encodes CASSIGGAENTEAFF.

This clone was picked up one time. In DNA form, the CDR3 reads TGCGCCAGCAGCCAGACGACCCAGAACACTGAAGCTTTCTTT. It codes for CASSQTTQNTEAFF. The genes are TRBV4-3 and TRBJ1-1; unclear D gene. This CDR3 has 14 residues. CDR1 and CDR2 from the germline V gene are LGHNA and YSLEER. V lost 3 bases to trimming and J lost 1 base, with 9 bases between them.

This clone was counted a few times. The V call is TRBV11-2, the J call TRBJ1-6; D is ambiguous. V lost 5 bases and J lost 10, with 12 bases in between. CDR3 size: 13 residues. The germline gives CDR1 SGHAT, CDR2 FQNNGV. The CDR3 protein is CASSQQAGSPLHF. The DNA of the CDR3 is TGTGCCAGCAGCCAGCAGGCGGGATCACCCCTCCACTTT.

V is TRBV5-1 and J is TRBJ2-3, with D possibly being TRBD1 (6 bases). Germline V gives CDR1 SGHRS, CDR2 YFSETQ. V was pared by 4 bases and J by 5 bases, with 11 bases between. CDR3 length: 13 amino acids. The CDR3: CASSPGTQDTQYF. CDR3 nucleotide sequence: TGCGCCAGCAGCCCCGGGACACAAGATACGCAGTATTTT.

V usage is TRBV19 and J usage is TRBJ1-4, with D hard to call. Germline CDR1 is LNHDA and CDR2 is SQIVND (reference sequence). This CDR3 contains 12 residues. V lost 6 bases to trimming and J lost 7 bases, with 9 bases between them. CDR3 in amino acids: CASSDVFEKLFF. The CDR3 DNA reads as TGTGCCAGTAGCGACGTCTTTGAAAAACTGTTTTTT.

The V and J genes are TRBV5-8 and TRBJ2-3; no firm D call. V gave up 0 bases and J gave up 0 bases, with 5 bases separating them. CDR3 size: 14 residues. Germline V gene data show CDR1 as SGHTS and CDR2 as YDEGEE. CDR3: CASSLVLSTDTQYF. DNA for the CDR3: TGTGCCAGCAGCTTGGTCTTGAGCACAGATACGCAGTATTTT.

The sample holds a few counts of this clone. The V call is TRBV12-1, the J call TRBJ2-1; the table's D call TRBD1 went unverified against the DNA. TRBV12-1 corresponds to a pseudogene. The CDR3 has 15 residues. The CDR3 bases are TGTGCCAGCAGACCCGACAGGGGGCTGTGTGATGAGCAGTTCTTC. The encoded protein is CASRPDRGLCDEQFF.

The V gene is TRBV5-4, the J gene TRBJ2-7; no clear D. Germline V gene data show CDR1 as SGHNT and CDR2 as YYREEE (reference sequence). This CDR3 contains 13 residues. Trimming shortened V by 5 bases and J by 3 bases, and 12 bases separated the two germline ends. DNA for the CDR3: TGTGCCAGCAGGACACAAGGATACTACGAGCAGTACTTC. This gives the protein CASRTQGYYEQYF.

V is TRBV2 and J is TRBJ2-7; 7 positions agree with TRBD1. The CDR3 spans 13 residues. J gave up 4 bases and V 8 bases, and 8 bases lay outside the gene matches. Germline V lookup: CDR1 SNHLY, CDR2 FYNNEI. The DNA for the CDR3 is TGTGCCAGCGGGACAGTGTCTATATACGAGCAGTACTTC. It encodes CASGTVSIYEQYF.

The chain has TRBV11-2 and TRBJ1-4; TRBD1 is a possible D gene (5 bases). The CDR3 contains 17 residues. Germline loops: CDR1 SGHAT, CDR2 FQNNGV. Trimming cost V 2 bases and J 3 bases, with 16 bases left between them. In nucleotides, the CDR3 is TGTGCCAGCAGCTTATATCTCGGAAGGGGTGCTAATGAAAAACTGTTTTTT. Protein product: CASSLYLGRGANEKLFF. Using reference TRBV11-2 and TRBJ1-4 for the parts outside the CDR3, the full variable domain is EAGVAQSPRYKIIEKRQSVAFWCNPISGHATLYWYQQILGQGPKLLIQFQNNGVVDDSQLPKDRFSAERLKGVDSTLKIQPAKLEDSAVYLCASSLYLGRGANEKLFFGSGTQLSVL.

The CDR3 region has the DNA TGTGCCAGCAGCTTTCAGGGGGGAATCTCTGGAAACACCATATATTTT. It translates to CASSFQGGISGNTIYF. The rearrangement joins TRBV11-2 to TRBJ1-3, with TRBD1 identical over 7 bases. The CDR3 extends over 16 amino acids. With V trimmed by 3 bases and J by 0 bases, 5 bases remained unmatched. In germline, CDR1 is SGHAT, CDR2 FQNNGV.

This clone was detected a few times. The gene calls are TRBV10-1 and TRBJ2-1; the match to TRBD1 covers 7 bases. Looked up from germline, CDR1 is WNHNN and CDR2 is SYGVQD (reference sequence). Trimming at V came to 4 bases and at J to 4 bases, leaving 10 bases not matched to a gene. CDR3 size: 16 residues. The CDR3 here is CASSAGDSQNYNEQFF. CDR3 in DNA: TGCGCCAGCAGTGCAGGGGACAGCCAAAATTACAATGAGCAGTTCTTC.

The chain joins TRBV29-1 to TRBJ2-7; weak D call: TRBD2 (6 bases). V was cut by 5 bases and J by 6 bases, with 11 bases left in between. The length of the CDR3 is 11 residues. CDR1 and CDR2 (germline): SQVTM, ANQGSEA. The CDR3 sequence: CSVSGGREQYF. CDR3 in DNA: TGCAGCGTTTCCGGGGGTCGCGAGCAGTACTTC.

The gene calls are TRBV11-2 and TRBJ2-1; D possibly matches TRBD1 or TRBD2 (5 bases each). V lost 1 base and J lost 15, with 13 bases in between. Germline loops: CDR1 SGHAT, CDR2 FQNNGV. CDR3 length: 12 amino acids. The CDR3 nucleotides are TGTGCCAGCAGCTTAGGGGGGTTTGGGCGGTTCTTC. Translating it yields CASSLGGFGRFF.

The rearrangement uses TRBV10-3 and TRBJ1-5, with D possibly matching TRBD1 (6 bases). The length of the CDR3 is 13 residues. The V end lost 3 bases, the J end lost 11 bases, and 14 bases lay between the germline ends. The germline V gene has CDR1 ENHRY and CDR2 SYGVKD. DNA for the CDR3: TGTGCCATCAGTGATCGGGGGCCTGTGTCCCAGCATTTT. Protein sequence: CAISDRGPVSQHF.

V and J are TRBV27 and TRBJ2-7, with 10 bases fitting TRBD2. There are 14 residues in the CDR3. The V segment lost 6 bases and the J segment 3 bases; nucleotides outside the gene matches: 5. Germline V gene data show CDR1 as MNHEY and CDR2 as SMNVEV (reference sequence). CDR3 nucleotide sequence: TGTGCCAGCAGCAGGCTAGCGGGAGTCTACGAGCAGTACTTC. The encoded protein is CASSRLAGVYEQYF.

V gene TRBV5-1 combines with J gene TRBJ2-7, with D perhaps TRBD1 (5 bases). The CDR3 spans 15 residues. Trimming left V 1 base short and J 3 bases short, with 14 bases between. Germline lookup yields CDR1 SGHRS and CDR2 YFSETQ. Written as DNA, the CDR3 is TGCGCCAGCAGCTTGTATGTCGGAAGGGGCTACGAGCAGTACTTC. Protein: CASSLYVGRGYEQYF. Looking up the rest from reference TRBV5-1 and TRBJ2-7 gives the full variable domain: KAGVTQTPRYLIKTRGQQVTLSCSPISGHRSVSWYQQTPGQGLQFLFEYFSETQRNKGNFPGRFSGRQFSNSRSEMNVSTLELGDSALYLCASSLYVGRGYEQYFGPGTRLTVT.

In this sample, this clone turned up a few times. This rearrangement joins TRBV5-1 to TRBJ2-2; no definite D call. The CDR3 extends over 16 amino acids. Germline CDR1 SGHRS, CDR2 YFSETQ. V lost 0 bases, J lost 2 bases, and 11 bases lay in between. CDR3: CASSLAAQPNTGELFF. The CDR3 region has the DNA TGCGCCAGCAGCTTGGCCGCGCAGCCCAACACCGGGGAGCTGTTTTTT.

The chain combines TRBV18 with TRBJ2-1; D gene ambiguous. The length of the CDR3 is 12 residues. CDR1 is KGHSH and CDR2 is LQKENI in the germline V gene. V was clipped by 2 bases and J by 7 bases, with 6 bases between them. The CDR3 DNA is TGTGCCAGCTCACCAGTTGGAAATGAGCAGTTCTTC. It is translated as CASSPVGNEQFF.

The chain employs TRBV11-2 and TRBJ1-4; D is perhaps TRBD1 (6 bases). Between the trimmed V and J ends, which lost 8 bases and 3 bases, there was a span of 16 bases. Germline CDR1 and CDR2: SGHAT and FQNNGV. There are 15 residues in the CDR3. CDR3: CASSSGGLANEKLFF. The CDR3 nucleotides are TGTGCCAGCTCGTCGGGGGGCTTGGCTAATGAAAAACTGTTTTTT.

The chain carries TRBV5-1 and TRBJ1-2; D not resolved. This CDR3 region has 13 residues. CDR1 and CDR2 (germline): SGHRS, YFSETQ. Trimming pared 3 bases from V and 3 bases from J, leaving 9 bases between. The CDR3 DNA reads as TGCGCCAGCAGCTCTACCATCGACTATGGCTACACCTTC. Its translation is CASSSTIDYGYTF.

V gene TRBV10-3 combines with J gene TRBJ1-6; D is uncertain. Germline assignment: CDR1 ENHRY and CDR2 SYGVKD. The length of the CDR3 is 14 residues. V lost 3 bases to trimming and J lost 2 bases, with 5 bases between them. CDR3 amino acids: CAISEDAYNSPLHF. The CDR3, as DNA: TGTGCCATCAGTGAAGATGCCTATAATTCACCCCTCCACTTT.